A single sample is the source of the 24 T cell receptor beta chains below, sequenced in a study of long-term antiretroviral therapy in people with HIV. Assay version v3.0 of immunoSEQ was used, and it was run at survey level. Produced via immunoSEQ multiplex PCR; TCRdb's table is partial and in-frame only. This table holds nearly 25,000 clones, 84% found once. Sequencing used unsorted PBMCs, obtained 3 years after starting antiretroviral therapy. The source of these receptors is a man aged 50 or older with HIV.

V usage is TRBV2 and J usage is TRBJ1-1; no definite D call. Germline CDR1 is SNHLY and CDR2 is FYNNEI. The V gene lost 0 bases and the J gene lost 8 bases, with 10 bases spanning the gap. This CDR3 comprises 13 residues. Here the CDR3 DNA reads TGTGCCAGCAGTGAAGCCGTAGGCCGGGAAGCTTTCTTT. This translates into CASSEAVGREAFF. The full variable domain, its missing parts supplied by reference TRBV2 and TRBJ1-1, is EPEVTQTPSHQVTQMGQEVILRCVPISNHLYFYWYRQILGQKVEFLVSFYNNEISEKSEIFDDQFSVERPDGSNFTLKIRSTKLEDSAMYFCASSEAVGREAFFGQGTRLTVV.

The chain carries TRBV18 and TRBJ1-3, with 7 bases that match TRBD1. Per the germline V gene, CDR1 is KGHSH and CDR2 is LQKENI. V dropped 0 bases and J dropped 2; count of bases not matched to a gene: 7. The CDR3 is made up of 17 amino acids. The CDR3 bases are TGTGCCAGCTCACCACCGTTCTCCCAGGGGGCTGGAAACACCATATATTTT. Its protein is CASSPPFSQGAGNTIYF.

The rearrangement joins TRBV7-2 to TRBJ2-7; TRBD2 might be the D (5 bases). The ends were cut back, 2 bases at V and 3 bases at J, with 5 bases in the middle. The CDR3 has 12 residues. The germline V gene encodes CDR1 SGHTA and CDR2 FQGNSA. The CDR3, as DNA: TGTGCCAGCAGCTTAACTAGCTACGAGCAGTACTTC. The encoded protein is CASSLTSYEQYF. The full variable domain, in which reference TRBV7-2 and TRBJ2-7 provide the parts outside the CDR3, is GAGVSQSPSNKVTEKGKDVELRCDPISGHTALYWYRQSLGQGLEFLIYFQGNSAPDKSGLPSDRFSAERTGGSVSTLTIQRTQQEDSAVYLCASSLTSYEQYFGPGTRLTVT.

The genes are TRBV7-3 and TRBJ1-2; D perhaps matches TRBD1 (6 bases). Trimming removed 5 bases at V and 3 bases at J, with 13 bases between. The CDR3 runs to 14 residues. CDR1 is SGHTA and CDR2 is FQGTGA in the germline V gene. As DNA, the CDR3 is TGTGCCAGCAGCCGCAACAGGGTAGACTATGGCTACACCTTC. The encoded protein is CASSRNRVDYGYTF.

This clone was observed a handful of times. Written as DNA, the CDR3 is TGTGCCAGCACCTCAACAGGCAATCAGCCCCAGCATTTT. Translated: CASTSTGNQPQHF. The V gene is TRBV6-6, the J gene TRBJ1-5, with D hard to call. Trimming stripped 7 bases from V and 2 bases from J, with 9 bases between. Germline V gene sequence: CDR1 MNHNY, CDR2 SVGAGI (reference sequence). The CDR3 loop spans 13 amino acids.

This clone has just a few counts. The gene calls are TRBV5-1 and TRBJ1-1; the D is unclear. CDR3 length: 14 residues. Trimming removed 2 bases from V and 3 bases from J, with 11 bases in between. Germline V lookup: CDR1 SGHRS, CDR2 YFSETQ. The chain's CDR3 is CASSLRGGYTEAFF. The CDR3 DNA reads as TGCGCCAGCAGCTTACGAGGCGGGTACACTGAAGCTTTCTTT.

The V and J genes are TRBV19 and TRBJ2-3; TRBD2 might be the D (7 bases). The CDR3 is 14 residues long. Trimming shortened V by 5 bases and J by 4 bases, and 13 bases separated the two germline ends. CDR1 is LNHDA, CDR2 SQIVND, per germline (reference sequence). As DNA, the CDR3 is TGTGCCAGTAGTTCCAGGGAGGGGGCAGATACGCAGTATTTT. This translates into CASSSREGADTQYF.

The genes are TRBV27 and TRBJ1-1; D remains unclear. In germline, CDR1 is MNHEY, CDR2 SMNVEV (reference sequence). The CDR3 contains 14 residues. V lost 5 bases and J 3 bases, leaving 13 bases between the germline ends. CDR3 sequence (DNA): TGTGCCAGCAGTGAGGACGGCCGGGACACTGAAGCTTTCTTT. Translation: CASSEDGRDTEAFF.

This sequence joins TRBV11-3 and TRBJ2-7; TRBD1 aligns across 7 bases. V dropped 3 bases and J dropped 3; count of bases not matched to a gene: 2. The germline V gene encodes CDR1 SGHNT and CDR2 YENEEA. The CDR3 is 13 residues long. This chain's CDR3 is CASSLGTDYEQYF. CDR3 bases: TGTGCCAGCAGCTTGGGGACAGACTACGAGCAGTACTTC.

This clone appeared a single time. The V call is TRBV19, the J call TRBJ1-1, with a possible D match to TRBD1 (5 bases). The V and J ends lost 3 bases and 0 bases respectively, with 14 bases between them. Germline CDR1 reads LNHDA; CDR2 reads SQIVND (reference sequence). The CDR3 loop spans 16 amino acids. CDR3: CASSMRTPDVNTEAFF. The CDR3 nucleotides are TGTGCCAGTAGTATGAGGACACCCGATGTGAACACTGAAGCTTTCTTT.

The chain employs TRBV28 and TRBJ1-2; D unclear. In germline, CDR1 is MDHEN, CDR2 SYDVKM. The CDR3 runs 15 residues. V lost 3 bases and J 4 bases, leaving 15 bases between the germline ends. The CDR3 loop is CASSFGRPRPYGYTF. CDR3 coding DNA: TGTGCCAGCAGTTTTGGCCGCCCCAGGCCCTATGGCTACACCTTC.

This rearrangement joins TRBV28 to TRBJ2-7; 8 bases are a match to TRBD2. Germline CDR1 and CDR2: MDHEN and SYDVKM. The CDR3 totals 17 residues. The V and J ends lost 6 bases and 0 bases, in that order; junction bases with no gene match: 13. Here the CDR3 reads CASSLHFSGTRSYEQYF. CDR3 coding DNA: TGTGCCAGCAGCCTCCACTTTAGCGGGACCCGCTCCTACGAGCAGTACTTC.

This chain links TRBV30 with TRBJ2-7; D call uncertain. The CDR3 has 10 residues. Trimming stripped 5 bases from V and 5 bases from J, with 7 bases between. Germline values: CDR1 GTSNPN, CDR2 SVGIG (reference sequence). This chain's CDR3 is CAWFDHEQYF. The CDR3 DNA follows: TGTGCCTGGTTCGACCACGAGCAGTACTTC.

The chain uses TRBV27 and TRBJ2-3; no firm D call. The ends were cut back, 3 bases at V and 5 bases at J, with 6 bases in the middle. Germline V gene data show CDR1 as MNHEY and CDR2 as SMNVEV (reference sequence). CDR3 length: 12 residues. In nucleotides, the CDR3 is TGTGCCAGCAGTTTTCAAGGAGATACGCAGTATTTT. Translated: CASSFQGDTQYF.

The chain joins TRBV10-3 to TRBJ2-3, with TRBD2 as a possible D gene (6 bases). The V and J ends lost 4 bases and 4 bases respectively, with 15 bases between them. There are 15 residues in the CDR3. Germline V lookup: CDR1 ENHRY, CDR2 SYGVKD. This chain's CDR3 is CAISAASENSDTQYF. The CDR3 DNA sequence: TGTGCCATCAGTGCAGCTAGCGAAAACTCAGATACGCAGTATTTT.

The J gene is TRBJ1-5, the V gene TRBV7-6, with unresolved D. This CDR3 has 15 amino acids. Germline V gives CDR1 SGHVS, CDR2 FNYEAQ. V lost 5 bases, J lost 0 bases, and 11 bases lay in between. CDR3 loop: CASSPSPYSNQPQHF. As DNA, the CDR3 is TGTGCCAGCAGCCCGAGTCCTTATAGCAATCAGCCCCAGCATTTT.

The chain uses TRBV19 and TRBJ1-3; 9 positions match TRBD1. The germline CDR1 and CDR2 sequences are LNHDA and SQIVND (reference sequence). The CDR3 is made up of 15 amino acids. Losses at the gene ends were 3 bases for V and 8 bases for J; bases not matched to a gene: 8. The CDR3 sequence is CASSILGQGRDTIYF. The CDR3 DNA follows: TGTGCCAGTAGTATCCTCGGACAGGGGAGAGACACCATATATTTT.

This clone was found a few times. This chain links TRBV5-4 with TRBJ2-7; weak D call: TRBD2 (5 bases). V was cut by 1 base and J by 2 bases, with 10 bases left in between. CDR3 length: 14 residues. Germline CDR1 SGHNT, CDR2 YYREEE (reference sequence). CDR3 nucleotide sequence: TGTGCCAGCAGCTTGTACCGGGAAACCTACGAGCAGTACTTC. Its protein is CASSLYRETYEQYF. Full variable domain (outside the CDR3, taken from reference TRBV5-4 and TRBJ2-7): ETGVTQSPTHLIKTRGQQVTLRCSSQSGHNTVSWYQQALGQGPQFIFQYYREEENGRGNFPPRFSGLQFPNYSSELNVNALELDDSALYLCASSLYRETYEQYFGPGTRLTVT.

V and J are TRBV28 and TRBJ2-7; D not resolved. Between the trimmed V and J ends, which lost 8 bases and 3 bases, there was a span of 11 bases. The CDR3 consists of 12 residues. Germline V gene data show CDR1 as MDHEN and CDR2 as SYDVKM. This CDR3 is CASLADNYEQYF. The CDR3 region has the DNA TGTGCCAGCCTGGCCGACAACTACGAGCAGTACTTC.

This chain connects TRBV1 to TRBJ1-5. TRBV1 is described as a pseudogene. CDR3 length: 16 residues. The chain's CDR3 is CTSSLRRCGSNQPQHF. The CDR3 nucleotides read TGCACCAGCAGCCTCAGGAGGTGCGGTAGCAATCAGCCCCAGCATTTT.

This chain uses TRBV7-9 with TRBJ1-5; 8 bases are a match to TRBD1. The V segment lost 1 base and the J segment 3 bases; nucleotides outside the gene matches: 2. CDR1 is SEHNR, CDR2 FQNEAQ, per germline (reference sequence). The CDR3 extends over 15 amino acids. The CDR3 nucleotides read TGTGCCAGCAGCTTAGGGGACAGGATCAATCAGCCCCAGCATTTT. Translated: CASSLGDRINQPQHF.

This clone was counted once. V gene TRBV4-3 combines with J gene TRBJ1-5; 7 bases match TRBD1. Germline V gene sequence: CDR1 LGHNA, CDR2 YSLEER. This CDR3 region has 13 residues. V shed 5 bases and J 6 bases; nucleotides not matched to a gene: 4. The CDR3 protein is CASSRGDSQPQHF. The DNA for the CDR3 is TGCGCCAGCAGCAGGGGGGACAGTCAGCCCCAGCATTTT.

The CDR3 DNA follows: TGTGCCAGCCTGACGTGGGGGCTCGACTATGGCTACACCTTC. It codes for CASLTWGLDYGYTF. The genes are TRBV6-1 and TRBJ1-2, with a possible D match to TRBD1 (6 bases). Deletions cut 8 bases from V and 3 bases from J, with 16 bases between. This CDR3 has 14 amino acids. The germline gives CDR1 MNHNS, CDR2 SASEGT.

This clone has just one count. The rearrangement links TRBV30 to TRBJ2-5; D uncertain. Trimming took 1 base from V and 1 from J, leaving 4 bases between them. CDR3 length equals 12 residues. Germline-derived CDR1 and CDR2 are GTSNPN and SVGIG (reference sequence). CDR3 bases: TGTGCCTGGAGTGCTCTCCAAGAGACCCAGTACTTC. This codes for CAWSALQETQYF. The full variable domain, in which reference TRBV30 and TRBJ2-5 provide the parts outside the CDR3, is SQTIHQWPATLVQPVGSPLSLECTVEGTSNPNLYWYRQAAGRGLQLLFYSVGIGQISSEVPQNLSASRPQDRQFILSSKKLLLSDSGFYLCAWSALQETQYFGPGTRLLVL.